Listed below are T cell receptor beta chains from one sample, sequenced in a study of cytomegalovirus exposure and HLA in healthy donors. The method was immunoSEQ multiplex PCR; TCRdb's version includes in-frame clones alone and lacks a portion of them. Of more than 100,000 clones in the sample, approximately 80% were seen once. Specimen: PBMCs. Receptors were obtained from a female donor in good health and CMV-seropositive. Both conserved end residues are part of each CDR3. The D gene is left open where the match is weak. Clone size is given for some rows only: seen once, a few or many times, or a class if the clone is expanded.

TRBV6-6	TRBJ1-2	-	-	CASSYYPSYGYTF	TGTGCCAGCAGTTACTATCCGTCTTATGGCTACACCTTC
TRBV7-9	TRBJ2-1	TRBD1	once	CASSPGNRGRGYSNNEQFF	TGTGCCAGCAGCCCCGGGAACAGGGGGCGAGGATATAGTAACAATGAGCAGTTCTTC
TRBV7-6	TRBJ2-3	TRBD2	-	CASSLGGSGGRTDTQYF	TGTGCCAGCAGCTTAGGGGGTAGCGGGGGGCGCACAGATACGCAGTATTTT
TRBV5-4	TRBJ1-3	-	few	CASSSVNREYSGNTIYF	TGTGCCAGCAGCTCAGTTAACAGGGAGTACTCTGGAAACACCATATATTTT
TRBV5-8	TRBJ1-3	-	-	CASSFGQSSGNTIYF	TGTGCCAGCAGCTTCGGACAGAGCTCTGGAAACACCATATATTTT
TRBV6-1	TRBJ1-4	TRBD1	-	CASRQGEAPREKLFF	TGTGCCAGCAGACAGGGGGAGGCCCCTAGAGAAAAACTGTTTTTT
TRBV15	TRBJ2-3	-	-	CATSRVLAETQYF	TGTGCCACCAGCAGAGTATTGGCAGAAACGCAGTATTTT
TRBV5-6	TRBJ1-1	TRBD1	-	CASSLRGQGGSEAFF	TGTGCCAGCAGCTTGAGAGGACAGGGCGGGAGTGAAGCTTTCTTT
TRBV19	TRBJ2-7	-	-	CASSPPGVSSYEQYF	TGTGCCAGTAGTCCCCCGGGGGTCAGCTCCTACGAGCAGTACTTC
TRBV7-2	TRBJ1-2	TRBD1	-	CASSPSTGGYGYTF	TGTGCCAGCAGCCCCTCGACAGGGGGCTATGGCTACACCTTC
TRBV29-1	TRBJ2-3	-	-	CSVRGTGTDTQYF	TGCAGCGTTCGGGGGACTGGCACAGATACGCAGTATTTT
TRBV7-3	TRBJ2-7	-	once	CASSFGGLGEQYF	TGTGCCAGCAGCTTCGGGGGGCTCGGCGAGCAGTACTTC
TRBV27	TRBJ2-5	-	-	CASSLTDAVGETQYF	TGTGCCAGCAGCTTAACTGACGCGGTTGGAGAGACCCAGTACTTC
TRBV6-5	TRBJ2-5	-	-	CASSHTRDWKETQYF	TGTGCCAGCAGTCACACTCGGGACTGGAAAGAGACCCAGTACTTC
TRBV6-1	TRBJ1-2	-	few	CASSEVGYRGYTF	TGTGCCAGCAGTGAAGTCGGTTACCGCGGCTACACCTTC
TRBV27	TRBJ2-2	-	-	CASKGQRNTGELFF	TGTGCCAGCAAAGGACAGAGGAACACCGGGGAGCTGTTTTTT
TRBV9	TRBJ2-5	TRBD2	-	CASSVSLAGETQYF	TGTGCCAGCAGCGTAAGTCTAGCGGGGGAGACCCAGTACTTC
TRBV5-1	TRBJ2-3	TRBD2	-	CASSLTSGPTDTQYF	TGCGCCAGCAGCCTGACTAGCGGCCCCACAGATACGCAGTATTTT
TRBV29-1	TRBJ1-2	-	-	CSVVPIIRGWKGYTF	TGCAGCGTTGTTCCCATAATCAGGGGTTGGAAAGGCTACACCTTC
TRBV5-1	TRBJ2-5	TRBD1	-	CASSSGQLQETQYF	TGCGCCAGCAGCTCGGGACAGTTGCAAGAGACCCAGTACTTC
TRBV9	TRBJ1-5	-	-	CASSVNSEQPQHF	TGTGCCAGCAGCGTGAACTCCGAGCAGCCCCAGCATTTT
TRBV6-5	TRBJ2-3	TRBD2	-	CASSFGGRGGTDTQYF	TGTGCCAGCAGTTTCGGGGGGCGGGGGGGCACAGATACGCAGTATTTT